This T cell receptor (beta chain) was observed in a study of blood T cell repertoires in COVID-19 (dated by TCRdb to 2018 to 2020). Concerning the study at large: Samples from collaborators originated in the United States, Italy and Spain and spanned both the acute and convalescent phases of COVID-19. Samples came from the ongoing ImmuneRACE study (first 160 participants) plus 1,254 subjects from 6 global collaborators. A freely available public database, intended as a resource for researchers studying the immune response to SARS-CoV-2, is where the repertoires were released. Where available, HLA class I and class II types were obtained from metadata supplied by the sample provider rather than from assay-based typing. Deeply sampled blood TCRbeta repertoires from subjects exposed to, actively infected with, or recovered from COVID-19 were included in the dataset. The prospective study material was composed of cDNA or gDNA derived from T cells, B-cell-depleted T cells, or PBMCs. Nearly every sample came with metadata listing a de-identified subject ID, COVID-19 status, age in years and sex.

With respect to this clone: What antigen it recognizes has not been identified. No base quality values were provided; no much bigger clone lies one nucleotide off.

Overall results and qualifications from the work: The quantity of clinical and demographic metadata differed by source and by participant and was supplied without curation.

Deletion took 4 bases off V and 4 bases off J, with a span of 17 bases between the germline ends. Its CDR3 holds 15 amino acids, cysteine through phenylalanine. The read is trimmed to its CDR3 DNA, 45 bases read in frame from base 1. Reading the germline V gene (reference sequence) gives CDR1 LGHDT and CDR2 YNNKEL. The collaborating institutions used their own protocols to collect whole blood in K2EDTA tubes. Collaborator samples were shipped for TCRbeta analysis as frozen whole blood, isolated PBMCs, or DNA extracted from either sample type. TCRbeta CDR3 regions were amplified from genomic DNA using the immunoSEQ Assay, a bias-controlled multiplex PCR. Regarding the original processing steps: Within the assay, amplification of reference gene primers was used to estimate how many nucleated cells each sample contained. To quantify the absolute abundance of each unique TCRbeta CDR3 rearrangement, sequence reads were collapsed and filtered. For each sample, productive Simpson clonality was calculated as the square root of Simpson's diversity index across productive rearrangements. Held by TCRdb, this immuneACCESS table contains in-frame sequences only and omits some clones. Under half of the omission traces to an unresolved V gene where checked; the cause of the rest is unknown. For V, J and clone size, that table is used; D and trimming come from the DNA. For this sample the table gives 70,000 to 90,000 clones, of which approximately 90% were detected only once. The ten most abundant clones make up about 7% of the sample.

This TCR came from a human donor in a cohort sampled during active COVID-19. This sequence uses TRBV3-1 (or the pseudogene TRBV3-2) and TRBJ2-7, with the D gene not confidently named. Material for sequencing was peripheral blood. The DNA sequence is TGTGCCAGCAGCCCCACAGTCCAAAGAGTGTACGAGCAGTACTTC. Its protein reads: CASSPTVQRVYEQYF.